This T cell receptor beta chain was obtained from a study of beta chain features in type 1 diabetes. For the study at large: Examination of sorted cells across all samples involved 90 million to 120 million cells. Study-level findings and limits: PCR might favor shorter templates, equally in patients and controls.

This clone has only a few counts. As yet, its antigen is unknown. Sorted populations all exceeded 95% purity. Sequenced material consisted of expressed TCRB transcripts (all of the isolated RNA was reverse transcribed). Clones were read by immunoSEQ multiplex PCR, and TCRdb kept only the in-frame ones, dropping some. Among 130,000 or so clones listed, about 9.7% were seen once. The source material was central memory CD4+ T cells from blood. This TCR was sampled from a woman aged 40-49 years in good health.

The CDR3 bases are TGTGCCAGCAGTGAGGCGGGGGGGGCCTACAATGAGCAGTTCTTC. As protein: CASSEAGGAYNEQFF. The chain is built from TRBV6-6 and TRBJ2-1; the match to TRBD2 covers 9 bases. Trimming cost V 5 bases and J 2 bases; bases outside gene matches: 4. The CDR3 spans 15 residues. Germline loops: CDR1 MNHNY, CDR2 SVGAGI (reference sequence).